A single sample is the source of the 14 T cell receptor beta chains below, sequenced in a study of shared clonotypes between healthy human individuals. Clones were sequenced by immunoSEQ multiplex PCR, and TCRdb holds only the in-frame ones, with some missing. The sample carries some 2,100,000 clones, almost 96% recorded once. The sample was naive CD4+ T cells sorted from blood. Subset indicated: CD45RA+ positively selected. The receptors were sampled from a man between 18 and 29 years old in good health.

The rearrangement uses TRBV2 and TRBJ2-7; D unclear. This CDR3 contains 15 residues. The V end was cut by 5 bases, the J end by 2 bases, with 16 bases between. Germline V gene sequence: CDR1 SNHLY, CDR2 FYNNEI. DNA of the CDR3: TGTGCCAGCAGTCCATCCCTGTACCTAGCCTACGAGCAGTACTTC. Encoded protein: CASSPSLYLAYEQYF. Full variable domain (outside the CDR3, taken from reference TRBV2 and TRBJ2-7): EPEVTQTPSHQVTQMGQEVILRCVPISNHLYFYWYRQILGQKVEFLVSFYNNEISEKSEIFDDQFSVERPDGSNFTLKIRSTKLEDSAMYFCASSPSLYLAYEQYFGPGTRLTVT.

This chain joins TRBV18 and TRBJ2-3; D may be TRBD2 (5 bases). The length of the CDR3 is 14 residues. V was clipped by 3 bases and J by 1 base, with 8 bases between them. CDR1 and CDR2 from the germline V gene are KGHSH and LQKENI. This CDR3 is CASSPGSGTDTQYF. CDR3 nucleotides: TGTGCCAGCTCACCGGGTAGCGGCACAGATACGCAGTATTTT.

The chain joins TRBV5-1 to TRBJ2-2; 7 nucleotides agree with TRBD2. Per germline, CDR1 SGHRS and CDR2 YFSETQ. V lost 6 bases to trimming and J lost 2 bases; unmatched junction nucleotides: 7. CDR3 length: 15 amino acids. CDR3 coding DNA: TGCGCCAGCACCTGGGGAGCGGGAAACACCGGGGAGCTGTTTTTT. Its translation is CASTWGAGNTGELFF.

This chain's CDR3 is CASKTAPGNTEAFF. In DNA, the CDR3 is TGTGCCAGCAAGACAGCTCCCGGCAACACTGAAGCTTTCTTT. This rearrangement joins TRBV6-4 to TRBJ1-1; maybe TRBD1 (5 bases). V shed 7 bases and J shed 2 bases, with 14 bases lying between them. Germline V gene lookup returns CDR1 MRHNA and CDR2 SNTAGT. This CDR3 is 14 amino acids long.

The chain links TRBV5-5 to TRBJ1-1; D ambiguous. V lost 4 bases and J 4 bases, leaving 8 bases between the germline ends. Germline CDR1 is SGHKS and CDR2 is YYEKEE (reference sequence). This CDR3 has 12 residues. The CDR3 DNA reads as TGTGCCAGCAGCCCACTTGGCACTGAAGCTTTCTTT. It translates to CASSPLGTEAFF.

The chain joins TRBV18 to TRBJ2-1; 9 bases are shared with TRBD2. V lost 3 bases and J lost 0; bases outside the gene matches: 6. CDR3 length: 17 amino acids. The germline V gene encodes CDR1 KGHSH and CDR2 LQKENI. The DNA for the CDR3 is TGTGCCAGCTCACCTAGCGGGAGTATCAGCTCCTACAATGAGCAGTTCTTC. It is translated as CASSPSGSISSYNEQFF.

The chain joins TRBV11-2 to TRBJ1-5; D not resolved. V lost 1 base and J lost 4, with 8 bases in between. Per the germline V gene, CDR1 is SGHAT and CDR2 is FQNNGV. The CDR3 sequence is 14 residues long. The DNA of the CDR3 is TGTGCCAGCAGCTTAGCGTCGGAGAATCAGCCCCAGCATTTT. As protein: CASSLASENQPQHF.

The chain uses TRBV9 and TRBJ2-5, with 14 nucleotides matching TRBD2. CDR3 length: 17 residues. Trimming at V came to 3 bases and at J to 2 bases, leaving 6 bases not matched to a gene. Germline CDR1 is SGDLS and CDR2 is YYNGEE. The chain's CDR3 is CASSEGLAGGGQETQYF. The CDR3 coding sequence is TGTGCCAGCAGCGAAGGACTAGCGGGAGGTGGGCAAGAGACCCAGTACTTC.

Written as DNA, the CDR3 is TGTGCCAGCAGACCAGGAGAGAACTATGGCTACACCTTC. This sequence encodes CASRPGENYGYTF. The chain links TRBV27 to TRBJ1-2, with unresolved D. V was pared by 6 bases and J by 2 bases, with 10 bases between. CDR1 and CDR2 (germline): MNHEY, SMNVEV (reference sequence). The CDR3 consists of 13 residues.

This chain links TRBV6-6 with TRBJ2-7, with 13 positions matching TRBD2. J gave up 2 bases and V 6 bases, and 4 bases lay outside the gene matches. The CDR3 is 15 amino acids. Germline CDR1 and CDR2: MNHNY and SVGAGI (reference sequence). In DNA, the CDR3 is TGTGCCAGCAGACGAACTAGCGGGGGGGCCTACGAGCAGTACTTC. It yields the protein CASRRTSGGAYEQYF.

The V call is TRBV6-4, the J call TRBJ1-2; D is perhaps TRBD1 (5 bases). The CDR3 runs 16 residues. V was pared by 0 bases and J by 4 bases, with 15 bases between. The V gene's germline CDR1 is MRHNA and CDR2 SNTAGT. The CDR3 is CASSDSKLAGPYGYTF. CDR3 bases: TGTGCCAGCAGTGACTCGAAGTTAGCAGGGCCCTATGGCTACACCTTC.

This clone was detected once. The gene calls are TRBV7-2 and TRBJ2-7, with 8 bases fitting TRBD1. The CDR3 has 14 residues. V shed 5 bases and J 3 bases; nucleotides not matched to a gene: 6. The germline CDR1 and CDR2 sequences are SGHTA and FQGNSA. CDR3 protein: CASSARTGHYEQYF. The CDR3 DNA reads TGTGCCAGCAGCGCTCGGACAGGGCACTACGAGCAGTACTTC.

Comments on this clone: The DNA is left out, because the CDR3 cannot be placed on it with certainty; the CDR3 is given as TCRdb lists it. The chain links TRBV7-7 to TRBJ2-1. The CDR3 comprises 17 residues, both ends counted. Germline V gene lookup returns CDR1 SSHAT and CDR2 FNYEAQ (reference sequence). The CDR3 region is CASSLASEAIGLRFGFF.

The CDR3 DNA is TGTGCCAGCAGCCTTGAGAGGGGTCAGCCCCAGCATTTT. Protein product: CASSLERGQPQHF. The rearrangement uses TRBV4-2 and TRBJ1-5, with a tentative D call TRBD1 (5 bases). V was trimmed by 4 bases and J by 6 bases, leaving 10 bases between them. The germline V gene encodes CDR1 LGHNA and CDR2 YNFKEQ. This CDR3 is 13 amino acids long.